This T cell receptor beta chain was profiled in a study of blood T cell repertoires in COVID-19. Libraries were prepared by immunoSEQ multiplex PCR; TCRdb keeps only in-frame clonotypes and omits some of them. The sample lists hundreds of thousands of clones, 83% occurring once. This CDR3 has 12 residues. Trimming removed 10 bases at V and 4 bases at J, with 13 bases between. Germline loops: CDR1 ENHRY, CDR2 SYGVKD. The chain uses TRBV10-3 and TRBJ2-5, with D maybe TRBD2 (5 bases). Sequencing was performed on peripheral blood. This TCR derives from a woman between 50 and 59 years old who had recovered from COVID-19. The CDR3 reads CATSGSSETQYF. The CDR3 nucleotides read TGTGCCACCAGCGGTAGCTCAGAGACCCAGTACTTC.